The sequence of this T cell receptor beta chain was determined in a study of T cell responses to AZD1222 COVID-19 vaccine. The study's findings and limits: White British people made up most donors, females outnumbered males, and clonal diversity was possibly underestimated.

Remarks on this clone: Its specificity is unknown.

CDR1 is SGHRS and CDR2 is YFSETQ in the germline V gene. V was clipped by 6 bases and J by 4 bases, with 19 bases between them. This CDR3 has 16 amino acids. Clones were read by immunoSEQ multiplex PCR, and TCRdb kept only the in-frame ones, dropping some. This table has 100,000 or so clones, roughly 87% appearing once. The sequenced sample was peripheral blood, obtained on day 0 of AZD1222 vaccination. The rearrangement joins TRBV5-1 to TRBJ2-2; D possibly corresponds to TRBD2 (6 bases). The receptor was derived from an adult in good health. CDR3 DNA: TGCGCCAGCATCCCGGGACCCACCGGGAGCACCGGGGAGCTGTTTTTT. It specifies CASIPGPTGSTGELFF.